By share of the sample, the clone carrying this T cell receptor (beta chain) is medium-sized (0.01 to 0.1%). What it binds is unknown. This CDR3 is 14 amino acids long. Trimming shortened V by 6 bases and J by 2 bases, and 11 bases separated the two germline ends. CDR1 and CDR2 from the germline V gene are LNHDA and SQIVND (reference sequence). This entry comes from a study of OX40 agonist ivuxolimab in advanced cancers. General study points: Some patients without response likewise showed low normalized clonal expansion.

Some clones are missing from TCRdb's copy, which holds only in-frame ones; the method was immunoSEQ multiplex PCR. The sample comprises tens of thousands of clones, roughly 80% of which are singletons, and around 1.5% rests with the top ten. The V and J genes are TRBV19 and TRBJ1-5; D is unclear. The source material was CD4+ or CD8+ T cells sorted from blood, sampled in a trial of the OX40 agonist ivuxolimab. The source is an adult with an advanced solid tumor such as melanoma, head and neck, liver or kidney cancer. CDR3 DNA: TGTGCCAGTAGATCAGTAATGGGCAATCAGCCCCAGCATTTT. It yields the protein CASRSVMGNQPQHF.